The 32 T cell receptor beta chains reported below all come from one sample, sequenced in a study of blood T cells in healthy people across ages. Next came a second PCR, run for roughly 6 to 11 cycles, which used a sample-barcoded 5' primer along with a J-beta primer mix. TCRdb re-analysed the 5' RACE reads in MiXCR, keeping a single row per CDR3 protein. This table holds more than 900,000 distinct CDR3 sequences, roughly 29% found once. The data were also submitted as part of a second study, on T cells of mothers and their children.

Sequencing used blood. These receptors originate from a woman aged 40 to 50 in good health.

This clonotype occurred many times. The chain uses TRBV29-1 and TRBJ2-1; D uncertain. The CDR3 is 14 residues long. Germline V gene lookup returns CDR1 SQVTM and CDR2 ANQGSEA. V lost 0 bases and J 6 bases, leaving 12 bases between the germline ends. In DNA form, the CDR3 reads TGCAGCGTTGAAGACTGGCAGGATACCAATGAGCAGTTCTTC. Residues: CSVEDWQDTNEQFF.

This clonotype was seen many times. The chain links TRBV10-3 to TRBJ1-2; D not resolved. Germline-derived CDR1 and CDR2 are ENHRY and SYGVKD. The CDR3 covers 17 residues. V was clipped by 2 bases and J by 1 base, with 17 bases between them. DNA of the CDR3: TGTGCCATCAGTGAGCTAACAGCCGACCAAGTTAACTATGGCTACACCTTC. Translating gives CAISELTADQVNYGYTF.

This clonotype was detected only a few times. J is TRBJ2-7 and V is TRBV20-1, with D unresolved. The CDR3 is made up of 15 amino acids. Per germline, CDR1 DFQATT and CDR2 SNEGSKA (reference sequence). Trimming stripped 4 bases from V and 1 base from J, with 17 bases between. Here the CDR3 reads CSAITGLRPSYEQYF. As DNA, the CDR3 is TGCAGTGCTATAACGGGCTTAAGGCCTTCCTACGAGCAGTACTTC.

This clonotype showed up just a few times. The CDR3 loop reads CASSYAASNGYTF. The CDR3 bases are TGTGCCAGCAGTTATGCGGCCAGTAATGGCTACACCTTC. This chain joins TRBV6-5 and TRBJ1-2; D ambiguous. CDR1 and CDR2 from the germline V gene are MNHEY and SVGAGI. V lost 3 bases to trimming and J lost 6 bases, with 11 bases between them. The CDR3 extends over 13 amino acids.

Concerning this clonotype: One base away lies a much larger clone, so this may be a sequencing read error. The chain is built from TRBV28 and TRBJ2-5; TRBD1 might be the D (5 bases). Germline CDR1 MDHEN, CDR2 SYDVKM. The CDR3 is made up of 14 amino acids. The CDR3, as DNA: TGTGCCAGCAGTCCCCCCGGCAGGGAAGAGGCCCAGTACTTC. Translation: CASSPPGREEAQYF.

As to this clonotype: This clone may be a read error of a much larger clone one base away. The rearrangement uses TRBV11-2 and TRBJ2-7; possibly TRBD1 for D (6 bases). The ends were cut back, 7 bases at V and 7 bases at J, with 17 bases in the middle. Germline V gives CDR1 SGHAT, CDR2 FQNNGV. The CDR3 covers 13 residues. The CDR3 sequence: CASNPNRDREQYF. Written as DNA, the CDR3 is TGTGCCAGCAACCCCAACAGGGATCGGGAGCAGTACTTC.

The chain couples TRBV19 to TRBJ1-2; possibly TRBD1 for D (5 bases). Trimming took off 5 bases at V and 8 bases at J, with 12 bases between the two ends. In germline, CDR1 is LNHDA, CDR2 SQIVND (reference sequence). CDR3 length: 12 amino acids. DNA of the CDR3: TGTGCCAGTAGTCAAGGGACTCACGGCTACACCTTC. As protein: CASSQGTHGYTF.

The V and J genes are TRBV29-1 and TRBJ2-5, with D unclear. The CDR3 loop spans 12 amino acids. Looked up from germline, CDR1 is SQVTM and CDR2 is ANQGSEA. CDR3 coding DNA: TGCAACGCTAAGGCGCAGCAAGAGACCCAGTACTTC. It translates to CNAKAQQETQYF. The whole variable domain, remainder taken from reference TRBV29-1 and TRBJ2-5, is SAVISQKPSRDICQRGTSLTIQCQVDSQVTMMFWYRQQPGQSLTLIATANQGSEATYESGFVIDKFPISRPNLTFSTLTVSNMSPEDSSIYLCNAKAQQETQYFGPGTRLLVL.

This clonotype was counted only a few times. This sequence joins TRBV6-2 or TRBV6-3 and TRBJ2-7; D remains ambiguous. Germline CDR1 reads MNHEY; CDR2 reads SVGEGT. The CDR3 consists of 14 residues. The V gene lost 5 bases and the J gene lost 2 bases, with 13 bases spanning the gap. The CDR3 loop reads CASSPAGSTYEQYF. The CDR3 bases are TGTGCCAGCAGTCCGGCCGGGTCCACCTACGAGCAGTACTTC.

Turning to this clonotype: A read error is likely, as this CDR3 ends without the conserved phenylalanine or tryptophan. The chain combines TRBV9 with TRBJ1-4; no clear D gene. This CDR3 has 14 amino acids. Germline V lookup: CDR1 SGDLS, CDR2 YYNGEE. V was pared by 4 bases and J by 0 bases, with 7 bases between. The CDR3 loop reads CASSKDSTNEKLFL. CDR3 DNA: TGTGCCAGCAGCAAAGATTCAACTAATGAAAAACTGTTTTTG.

V is TRBV7-2 and J is TRBJ2-3; the D is unclear. This CDR3 has 15 amino acids. Germline assignment: CDR1 SGHTA and CDR2 FQGNSA. The V end was cut by 2 bases, the J end by 3 bases, with 12 bases between. CDR3 sequence reads: CASSLRAVGTDTQYF. CDR3 nucleotide sequence: TGTGCCAGCAGCTTAAGAGCCGTCGGGACAGATACGCAGTATTTT.

The table lists this clonotype with many counts. CDR3 coding DNA: TGTGCCAGCAGGGACACAGGGGGCGCGTACGAGCAGTACTTC. It yields the protein CASRDTGGAYEQYF. V usage is TRBV6-5 and J usage is TRBJ2-7, with 9 bases that match TRBD1. The CDR3 runs 14 residues. V shed 6 bases and J 4 bases; nucleotides not matched to a gene: 7. The germline CDR1 and CDR2 sequences are MNHEY and SVGAGI.

The genes are TRBV6-5 and TRBJ1-1, with 9 bases fitting TRBD1. After removal of 6 bases from V and 12 bases from J, the junction contained 11 bases not matched to a gene. CDR1 MNHEY and CDR2 SVGAGI come from the germline V gene. The CDR3 length is 13 residues. CDR3 DNA: TGTGCCAGCAGCCGTGGGGACAGGGTCGCGACTTTCTTT. Translation: CASSRGDRVATFF.

The V and J genes are TRBV6-1 and TRBJ2-7, with D perhaps assigned TRBD1 or TRBD2 (5 bases each). The CDR3 sequence is 16 residues long. V lost 4 bases to trimming and J lost 2 bases, with 18 bases between them. Germline CDR1 and CDR2: MNHNS and SASEGT. The DNA for the CDR3 is TGTGCCAGCAGTGCTCCCGGGGCCAGGGCCCCCTACGAGCAGTACTTC. It translates to CASSAPGARAPYEQYF.

This clonotype showed up just a few times. CDR3 in DNA: TGTGCCAGCAGCTTAGGTGGCGGGGGGACCAACAATGAGCAGTTCTTC. As protein: CASSLGGGGTNNEQFF. The chain is built from TRBV7-2 and TRBJ2-1; 8 positions agree with TRBD2. V shed 1 base and J 5 bases; nucleotides not matched to a gene: 7. The germline V gene has CDR1 SGHTA and CDR2 FQGNSA. The CDR3 loop spans 16 amino acids. The full variable domain, completed using reference TRBV7-2 and TRBJ2-1, is GAGVSQSPSNKVTEKGKDVELRCDPISGHTALYWYRQSLGQGLEFLIYFQGNSAPDKSGLPSDRFSAERTGGSVSTLTIQRTQQEDSAVYLCASSLGGGGTNNEQFFGPGTRLTVL.

The chain uses TRBV20-1 and TRBJ1-6, with D hard to call. This CDR3 region has 15 residues. Germline V gene data show CDR1 as DFQATT and CDR2 as SNEGSKA (reference sequence). V was trimmed by 0 bases and J by 6 bases, leaving 12 bases between them. CDR3 nucleotides: TGCAGTGCTAGAGATGAAGGGAAGGTTAATTCACCCCTCCACTTT. Translation gives CSARDEGKVNSPLHF.

This clonotype occurred many times. V and J are TRBV9 and TRBJ2-7; D gene uncertain. V lost 0 bases and J lost 2, with 15 bases in between. CDR1 SGDLS and CDR2 YYNGEE come from the germline V gene. The CDR3 is 16 amino acids. DNA for the CDR3: TGTGCCAGCAGCGTAGCGAAGGGCATATTCCCCTACGAGCAGTACTTC. Translated: CASSVAKGIFPYEQYF.

Comments on this clonotype: The conserved final phenylalanine or tryptophan is absent from the CDR3, which likely points to a read error. V usage is TRBV12-3 or TRBV12-4 and J usage is TRBJ2-5, with 15 bases aligning to TRBD2. CDR3 length: 17 residues. The CDR3, as DNA: TGTGCCAGCACCGGAGGACTAGCGGGGGGGTACCAGGAGACCCAGTACGTC. Its translation: CASTGGLAGGYQETQYV.

The chain has TRBV13 and TRBJ1-4, with unresolved D. The V end was cut by 4 bases, the J end by 6 bases, with 12 bases between. Germline CDR1 PRHDT, CDR2 FYEKMQ (reference sequence). The CDR3 has 14 residues. For the CDR3, the DNA is TGTGCCAGCAGCTCGACTCAGGAATATGAAAAACTGTTTTTT. This codes for CASSSTQEYEKLFF.

The chain recombines TRBV2 with TRBJ2-2; 7 nucleotides agree with TRBD2. J was trimmed by 6 bases and V by 1 base; bases with no gene match: 11. This CDR3 is built from 17 residues. The germline V gene has CDR1 SNHLY and CDR2 FYNNEI. CDR3 in DNA: TGTGCCAGCAGTGAAGGGGTAGCGACTAGCCTCCCCGGGGAGCTGTTTTTT. Its protein product is CASSEGVATSLPGELFF.

This clonotype was observed at least ten times. The rearrangement joins TRBV15 to TRBJ1-5; TRBD1 aligns across 10 bases. Germline lookup yields CDR1 LNHNV and CDR2 YYDKDF (reference sequence). Trimming at V came to 1 base and at J to 6 bases, leaving 9 bases not matched to a gene. The CDR3 extends over 17 amino acids. This chain's CDR3 is CATSRVVGQGGTQPQHF. The CDR3 nucleotides read TGTGCCACCAGCAGAGTAGTAGGACAGGGGGGAACTCAGCCCCAGCATTTT.

A note on this clonotype: An end of the junction differs from the germline gene, which may be a read error. The V call is TRBV13, the J call TRBJ2-1; the match to TRBD1 covers 7 bases. Germline CDR1 PRHDT, CDR2 FYEKMQ (reference sequence). The CDR3 contains 16 residues. Written as DNA, the CDR3 is TGTGCCGGCAGCTTCGGCGGACAGGTGGCCCACAATGAGCAGTTCTTC. It encodes CAGSFGGQVAHNEQFF.

This clonotype was counted at least ten times. This rearrangement joins TRBV6-1 to TRBJ2-5; D may be TRBD2 (6 bases). Looked up from germline, CDR1 is MNHNS and CDR2 is SASEGT. The CDR3 totals 13 residues. V was trimmed by 6 bases and J by 7 bases, leaving 15 bases between them. CDR3 coding DNA: TGTGCCAGCAGCGGAGGGAGCGCAGGGACCCAGTACTTC. As protein: CASSGGSAGTQYF.

This rearrangement joins TRBV12-3 or TRBV12-4 to TRBJ2-5; 9 bases align to TRBD2. The better agreement between TRBJ2-7 and the DNA end casts doubt on the J call. The CDR3 is made up of 15 amino acids. The CDR3 protein is CASSFLAGTEYEQYF. The CDR3 DNA reads as TGTGCCAGCAGTTTTCTAGCGGGGACTGAATACGAGCAGTACTTC.

The chain recombines TRBV12-3 or TRBV12-4 with TRBJ1-1; 7 nucleotides line up with TRBD1. V lost 5 bases, J lost 0 bases, and 9 bases stayed unmatched. The CDR3 is 16 amino acids. CDR3 bases: TGTGCCAGCAGTCCACGGACAGGATTCTTGAACACTGAAGCTTTCTTT. This gives the protein CASSPRTGFLNTEAFF.

This chain joins TRBV7-6 and TRBJ2-7; no clear D gene. This CDR3 comprises 12 residues. Trimming stripped 5 bases from V and 4 bases from J, with 9 bases between. The germline V gene has CDR1 SGHVS and CDR2 FNYEAQ. The CDR3 spells CASSQSGYEQYF. The CDR3 DNA reads as TGTGCCAGCAGCCAAAGTGGATACGAGCAGTACTTC.

As concerns this clonotype: This sequence may be a read error, since a much larger clone differs from it by one base. This chain uses TRBV15 with TRBJ2-7; 7 nucleotides align to TRBD1. Germline V gene data show CDR1 as LNHNV and CDR2 as YYDKDF (reference sequence). The length of the CDR3 is 15 residues. DNA for the CDR3: TGTGCCGCCAGCAGAGAGGACAGGCGCGCCTACGAGCAGTACTTC. It yields the protein CAASREDRRAYEQYF.

On this clonotype: Sequence at one end of the junction differs from germline and may be a read error. V is TRBV9 and J is TRBJ1-1; 8 bases fit TRBD1. The CDR3 consists of 13 residues. Germline V lookup: CDR1 SGDLS, CDR2 YYNGEE. The DNA of the CDR3 is TGTGCCAACAGCGAAATGACAGGGGTTTTGCCTTTCTTT. Its translation is CANSEMTGVLPFF.

The chain uses TRBV4-1 and TRBJ1-2, with 10 bases aligning to TRBD1. Germline CDR1 MGHRA, CDR2 YSYEKL. CDR3 length: 16 residues. V trimming: 0 bases; J trimming: 3 bases; junction bases outside the gene matches: 4. For the CDR3, the DNA is TGCGCCAGCAGCCAAGAAGAGACAGGGGGCTACTATGGCTACACCTTC. Its translation: CASSQEETGGYYGYTF.

The rearrangement joins TRBV29-1 to TRBJ1-6; no definite D call. V dropped 2 bases and J dropped 9 bases, with 11 bases sitting between them. The CDR3 is 13 residues long. The germline V gene has CDR1 SQVTM and CDR2 ANQGSEA. CDR3 in amino acids: CSVETGSGSPLHF. CDR3 bases: TGCAGCGTTGAAACGGGGAGTGGTTCACCCCTCCACTTT.

This clonotype has at least ten counts. CDR3 nucleotides: TGCAGTGCTAGACCCAGCGGGGGCTTCTACAATGAGCAGTTCTTC. This encodes CSARPSGGFYNEQFF. The rearrangement uses TRBV20-1 and TRBJ2-1, with 8 bases that match TRBD2. Germline CDR1 is DFQATT and CDR2 is SNEGSKA (reference sequence). The CDR3 covers 15 residues. V shed 2 bases, J shed 3 bases, and the junction held 6 bases outside the gene matches.

The sample holds many counts of this clonotype. The chain is built from TRBV11-2 and TRBJ2-2, with TRBD1 matching 7 bases. CDR3 length: 14 amino acids. Germline CDR1 SGHAT, CDR2 FQNNGV. J gave up 3 bases and V 7 bases, and 5 bases lay outside the gene matches. The CDR3 DNA reads as TGTGCCAGCATCATTGGGACAGACACCGGGGAGCTGTTTTTT. It translates to CASIIGTDTGELFF. Complete variable domain (other parts from reference TRBV11-2 and TRBJ2-2): EAGVAQSPRYKIIEKRQSVAFWCNPISGHATLYWYQQILGQGPKLLIQFQNNGVVDDSQLPKDRFSAERLKGVDSTLKIQPAKLEDSAVYLCASIIGTDTGELFFGEGSRLTVL.